This T cell receptor beta chain derives from a study of blood T cell repertoires in COVID-19. Study context: The samples span acute and convalescent COVID-19 from the United States, Italy and Spain. In each case, the material was cDNA or gDNA derived from T cells, B-cell-depleted T cells, or PBMCs.

Original analysis: Nucleated cell counts were estimated from reference gene primer amplification. Sequenced by immunoSEQ multiplex PCR; TCRdb stores in-frame clones only, minus some. That table furnishes V, J and clone size, whereas the DNA furnished D and trimming. The sample consists of about 110,000 clones, 85% to 90% of them appearing once. Germline CDR1 SGHAT, CDR2 FQNNGV. The CDR3 runs 14 residues. V lost 3 bases and J lost 6, with 11 bases in between. V gene TRBV11-2 combines with J gene TRBJ2-2; D remains unclear. What was sequenced was peripheral blood. The receptor comes from a woman between 45 and 65 years old with acute or convalescent COVID-19. CDR3 nucleotides: TGTGCCAGCAGCTTCACCGCCTCGGCCGGGGAGCTGTTTTTT. Its protein product is CASSFTASAGELFF.